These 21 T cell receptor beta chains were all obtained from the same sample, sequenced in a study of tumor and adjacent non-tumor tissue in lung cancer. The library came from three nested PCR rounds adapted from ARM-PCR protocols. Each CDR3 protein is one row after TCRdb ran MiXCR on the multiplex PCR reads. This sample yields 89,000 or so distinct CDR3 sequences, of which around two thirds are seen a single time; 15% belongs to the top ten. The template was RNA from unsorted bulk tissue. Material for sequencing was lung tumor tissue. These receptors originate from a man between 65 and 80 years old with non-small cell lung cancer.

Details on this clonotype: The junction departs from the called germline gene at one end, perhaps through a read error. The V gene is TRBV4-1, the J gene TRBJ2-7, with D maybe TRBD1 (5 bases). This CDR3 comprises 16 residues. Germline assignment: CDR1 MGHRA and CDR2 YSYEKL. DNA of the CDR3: TGCGCCAGCAGCCAAGACTACAGGCTGAACTTCTACGATCAGTACTTC. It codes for CASSQDYRLNFYDQYF.

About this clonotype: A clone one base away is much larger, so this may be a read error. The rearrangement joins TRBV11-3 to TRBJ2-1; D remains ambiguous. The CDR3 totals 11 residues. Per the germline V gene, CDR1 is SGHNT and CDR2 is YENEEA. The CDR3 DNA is TGTGCCAGCAGCTCCCGCAATGGGCAGTTCTTC. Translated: CASSSRNGQFF.

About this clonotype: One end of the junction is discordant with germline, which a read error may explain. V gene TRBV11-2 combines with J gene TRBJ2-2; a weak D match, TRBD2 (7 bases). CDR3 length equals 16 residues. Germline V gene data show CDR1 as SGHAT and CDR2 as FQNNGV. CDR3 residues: CASSPLGGLNAGEQLF. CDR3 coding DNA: TGTGCCAGCAGCCCCCTGGGGGGGCTTAACGCCGGGGAGCAGTTATTT.

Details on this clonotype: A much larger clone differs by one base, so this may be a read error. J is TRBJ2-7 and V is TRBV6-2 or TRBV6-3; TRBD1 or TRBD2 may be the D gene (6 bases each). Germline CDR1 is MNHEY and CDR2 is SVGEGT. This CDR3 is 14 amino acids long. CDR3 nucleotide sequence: TGTGTCAGCAGCCCTCTCGGGGGCCGCTACGAGCAGTACTTC. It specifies CVSSPLGGRYEQYF.

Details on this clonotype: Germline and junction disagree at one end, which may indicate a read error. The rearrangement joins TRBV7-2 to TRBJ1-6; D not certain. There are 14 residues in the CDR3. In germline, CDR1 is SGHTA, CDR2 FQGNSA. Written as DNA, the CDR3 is TGTGCCATCAGCTTAGCAGGACTTAATTCACCCCTCCACTTT. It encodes CAISLAGLNSPLHF.

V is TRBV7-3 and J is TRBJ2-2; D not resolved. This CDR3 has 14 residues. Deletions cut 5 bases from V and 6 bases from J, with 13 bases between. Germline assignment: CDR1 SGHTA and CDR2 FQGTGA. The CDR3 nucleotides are TGTGCCAGCAGCCCGGATAGTCCCCCCGGGGAGCTGTTTTTT. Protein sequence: CASSPDSPPGELFF.

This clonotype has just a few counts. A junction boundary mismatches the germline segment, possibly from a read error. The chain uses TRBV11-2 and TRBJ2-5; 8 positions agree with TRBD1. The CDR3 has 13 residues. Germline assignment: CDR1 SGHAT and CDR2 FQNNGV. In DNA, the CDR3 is TGTGTCAGCATCCCAGACAGGGGCGAGACCCAGTACTTC. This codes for CVSIPDRGETQYF.

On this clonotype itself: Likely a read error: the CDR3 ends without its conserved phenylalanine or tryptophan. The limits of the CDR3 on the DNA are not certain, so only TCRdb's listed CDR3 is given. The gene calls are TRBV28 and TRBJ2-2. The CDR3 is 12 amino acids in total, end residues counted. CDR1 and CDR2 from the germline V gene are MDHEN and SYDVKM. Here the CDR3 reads CASTRGTGELFL.

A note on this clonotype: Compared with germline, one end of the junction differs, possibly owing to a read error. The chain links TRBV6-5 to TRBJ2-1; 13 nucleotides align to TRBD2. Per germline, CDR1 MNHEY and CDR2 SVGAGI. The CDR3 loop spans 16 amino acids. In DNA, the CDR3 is TGTGCAAGCAGCAAAAAGGGACTAGCGGGAATTCGTGGGCAGTTCTTC. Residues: CASSKKGLAGIRGQFF.

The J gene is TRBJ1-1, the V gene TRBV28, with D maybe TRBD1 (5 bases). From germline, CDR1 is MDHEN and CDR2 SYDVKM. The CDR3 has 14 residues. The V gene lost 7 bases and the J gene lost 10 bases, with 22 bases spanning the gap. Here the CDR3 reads CASNKSRGLWAAFF. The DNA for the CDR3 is TGTGCCAGCAACAAGTCCCGGGGACTTTGGGCAGCTTTCTTT.

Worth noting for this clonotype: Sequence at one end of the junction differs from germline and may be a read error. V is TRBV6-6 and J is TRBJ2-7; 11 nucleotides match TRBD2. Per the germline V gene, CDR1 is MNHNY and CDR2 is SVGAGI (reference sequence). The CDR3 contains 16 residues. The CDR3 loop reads CVSGGRPGTSGYEQYF. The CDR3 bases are TGTGTCAGCGGGGGTCGGCCAGGGACTAGCGGATACGAGCAGTACTTC.

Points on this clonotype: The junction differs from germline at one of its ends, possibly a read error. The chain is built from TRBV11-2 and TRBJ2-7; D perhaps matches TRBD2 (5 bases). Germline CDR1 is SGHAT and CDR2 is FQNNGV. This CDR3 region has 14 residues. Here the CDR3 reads CASSLATGSYEQHF. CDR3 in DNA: TGTGCAAGCAGCTTAGCGACCGGCTCCTACGAGCAGCACTTC.

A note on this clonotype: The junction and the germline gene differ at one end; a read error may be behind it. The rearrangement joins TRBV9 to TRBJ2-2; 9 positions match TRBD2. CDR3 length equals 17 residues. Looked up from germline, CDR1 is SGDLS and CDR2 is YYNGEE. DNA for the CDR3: TGTGCCAGCAGCGTAATCGGGCTAGCGGGACTCACCGGGGAGCTGCTTTTT. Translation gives CASSVIGLAGLTGELLF.

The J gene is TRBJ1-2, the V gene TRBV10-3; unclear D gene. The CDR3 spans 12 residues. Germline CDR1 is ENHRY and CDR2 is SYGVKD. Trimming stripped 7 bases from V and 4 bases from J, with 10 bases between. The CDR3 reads CAINQWGYGYTF. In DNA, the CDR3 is TGTGCCATCAACCAGTGGGGCTATGGCTACACCTTC.

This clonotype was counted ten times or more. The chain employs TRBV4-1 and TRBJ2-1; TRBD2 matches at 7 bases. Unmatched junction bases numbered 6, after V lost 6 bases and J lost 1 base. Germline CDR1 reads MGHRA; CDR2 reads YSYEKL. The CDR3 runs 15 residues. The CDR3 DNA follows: TGCGCCAGCAGGGGCGGGGGTCCTTCCTACAATGAGCAGTTCTTC. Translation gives CASRGGGPSYNEQFF.

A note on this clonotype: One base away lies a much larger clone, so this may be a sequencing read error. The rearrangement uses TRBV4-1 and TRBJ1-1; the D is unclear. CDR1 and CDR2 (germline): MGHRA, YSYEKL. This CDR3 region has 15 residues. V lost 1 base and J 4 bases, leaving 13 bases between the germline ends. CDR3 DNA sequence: TGCGCCAGCAGCCAAGCGTATAGGATCAGCACTGAAGCTTTCTTT. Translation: CASSQAYRISTEAFF.

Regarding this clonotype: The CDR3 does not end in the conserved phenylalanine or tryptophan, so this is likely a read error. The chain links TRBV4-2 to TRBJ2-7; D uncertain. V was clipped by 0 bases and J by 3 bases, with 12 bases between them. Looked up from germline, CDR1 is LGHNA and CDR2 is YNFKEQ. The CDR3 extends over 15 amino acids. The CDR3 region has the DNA TGTGCCAGCAGCCAAGAGGTGGTCTTGGTCTACGAGCAGTACTCA. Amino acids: CASSQEVVLVYEQYS.

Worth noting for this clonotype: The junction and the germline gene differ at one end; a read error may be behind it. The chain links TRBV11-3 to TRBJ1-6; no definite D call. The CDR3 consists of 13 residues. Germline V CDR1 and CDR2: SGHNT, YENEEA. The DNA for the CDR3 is TGTGCCAGCAGCTTAGATACGTGTTCATCCCTCCACTTT. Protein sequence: CASSLDTCSSLHF.

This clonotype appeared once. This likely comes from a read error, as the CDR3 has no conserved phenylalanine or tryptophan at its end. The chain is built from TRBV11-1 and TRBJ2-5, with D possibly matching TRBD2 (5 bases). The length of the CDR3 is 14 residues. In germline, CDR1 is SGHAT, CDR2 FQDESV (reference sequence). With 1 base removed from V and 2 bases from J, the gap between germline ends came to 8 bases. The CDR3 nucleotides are TGTGCCAGCAGCTTAGTCACTAGGCAAGAGACCCAGTACGTT. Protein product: CASSLVTRQETQYV.

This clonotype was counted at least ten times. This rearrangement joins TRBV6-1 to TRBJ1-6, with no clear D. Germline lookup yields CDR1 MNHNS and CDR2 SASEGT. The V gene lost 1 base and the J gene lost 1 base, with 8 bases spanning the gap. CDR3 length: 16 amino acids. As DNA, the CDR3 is TGTGCCAGCAGTGAAGTGGTGGGATCCTATAATTCACCCCTCCACTTT. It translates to CASSEVVGSYNSPLHF.

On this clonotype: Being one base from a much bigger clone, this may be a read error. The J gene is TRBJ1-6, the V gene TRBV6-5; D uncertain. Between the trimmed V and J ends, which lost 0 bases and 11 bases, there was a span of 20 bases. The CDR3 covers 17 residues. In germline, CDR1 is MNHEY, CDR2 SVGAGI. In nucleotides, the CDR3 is TGTGCCAGCAGTTACTCGTCCCGTAAAGGGTACAGTCCACCCCTCCACTTT. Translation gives CASSYSSRKGYSPPLHF.